The sequence of this TCR beta chain was determined in a study of CD8 T cells in Susac syndrome. The RNA, about 0.45 to 1 ug, was put through reverse transcription using random hexamers. TCRdb itself ran the immunoSEQ multiplex PCR reads through MiXCR, one entry per CDR3 protein. Of roughly 180,000 distinct CDR3 sequences detected, about 93% appear once; the ten largest clones hold 0.09% to 0.095%. In germline, CDR1 is LGHDT, CDR2 YNNKEL (reference sequence). Trimming removed 0 bases from V and 10 bases from J, with 7 bases in between. This CDR3 is built from 13 residues. It was treatment-naive patients with stable or active relapsing-remitting disease who made up the multiple sclerosis controls.

The chain recombines TRBV3-1 with TRBJ1-6; D not resolved. The sequence came from a human donor with multiple sclerosis. The specimen sequenced was CD4+ T cells from PBMCs. The CDR3 sequence is CASSQDSRSPLHF. The CDR3 region has the DNA TGTGCCAGCAGCCAAGATTCGCGGTCACCCCTCCACTTT. The variable domain in full, with the rest retrieved from reference TRBV3-1 and TRBJ1-6, is DTAVSQTPKYLVTQMGNDKSIKCEQNLGHDTMYWYKQDSKKFLKIMFSYNNKELIINETVPNRFSPKSPDKAHLNLHINSLELGDSAVYFCASSQDSRSPLHFGNGTRLTVT.